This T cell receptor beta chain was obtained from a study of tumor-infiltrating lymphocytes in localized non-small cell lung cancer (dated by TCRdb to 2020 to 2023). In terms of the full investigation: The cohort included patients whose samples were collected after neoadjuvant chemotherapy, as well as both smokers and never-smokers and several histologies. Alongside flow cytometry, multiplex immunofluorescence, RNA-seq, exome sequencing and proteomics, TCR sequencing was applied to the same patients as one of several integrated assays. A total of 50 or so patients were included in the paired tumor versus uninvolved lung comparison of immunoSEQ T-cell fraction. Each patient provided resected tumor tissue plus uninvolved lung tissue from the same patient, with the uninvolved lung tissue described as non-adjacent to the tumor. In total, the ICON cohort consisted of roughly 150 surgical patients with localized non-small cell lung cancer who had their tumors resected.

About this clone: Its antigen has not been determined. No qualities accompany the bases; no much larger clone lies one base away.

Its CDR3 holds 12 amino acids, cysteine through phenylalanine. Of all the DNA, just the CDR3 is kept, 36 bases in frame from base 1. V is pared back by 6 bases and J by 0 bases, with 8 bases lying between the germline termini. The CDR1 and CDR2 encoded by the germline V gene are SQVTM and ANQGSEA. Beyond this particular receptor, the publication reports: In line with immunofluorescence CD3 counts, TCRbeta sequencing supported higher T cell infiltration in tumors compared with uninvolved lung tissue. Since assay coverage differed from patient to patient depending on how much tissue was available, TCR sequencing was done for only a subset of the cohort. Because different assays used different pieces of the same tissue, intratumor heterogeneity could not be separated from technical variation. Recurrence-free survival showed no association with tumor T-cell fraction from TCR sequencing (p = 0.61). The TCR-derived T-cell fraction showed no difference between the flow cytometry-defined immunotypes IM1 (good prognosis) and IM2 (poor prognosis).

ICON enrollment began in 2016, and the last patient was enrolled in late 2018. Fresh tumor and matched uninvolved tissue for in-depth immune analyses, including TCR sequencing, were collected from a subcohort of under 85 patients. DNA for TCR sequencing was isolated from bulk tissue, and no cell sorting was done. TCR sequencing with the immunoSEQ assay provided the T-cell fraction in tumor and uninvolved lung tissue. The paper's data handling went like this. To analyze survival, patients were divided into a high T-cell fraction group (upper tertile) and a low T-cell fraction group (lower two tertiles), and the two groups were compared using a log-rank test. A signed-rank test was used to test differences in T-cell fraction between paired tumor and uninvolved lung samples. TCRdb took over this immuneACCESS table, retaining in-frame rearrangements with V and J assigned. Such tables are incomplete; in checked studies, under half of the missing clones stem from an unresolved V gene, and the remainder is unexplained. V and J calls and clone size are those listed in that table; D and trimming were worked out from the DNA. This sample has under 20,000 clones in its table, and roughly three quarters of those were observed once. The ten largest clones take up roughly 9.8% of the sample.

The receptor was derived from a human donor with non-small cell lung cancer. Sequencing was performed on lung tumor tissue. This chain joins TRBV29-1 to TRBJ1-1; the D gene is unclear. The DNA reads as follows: TGCAGCGTAGTGGTAGTGAACACTGAAGCTTTCTTT. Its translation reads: CSVVVVNTEAFF.